The rows below give T cell receptor beta chains drawn from one sample of a study of blood T cell repertoires in COVID-19. TCRdb's table, derived via immunoSEQ multiplex PCR, lists solely in-frame clones and lacks some. Of some 530,000 clones listed, over 75% were seen once; the top ten hold about 3.2%. The specimen was peripheral blood. The receptors derive from a human donor in a cohort sampled during active COVID-19. The CDR3 runs from the conserved cysteine through the conserved F or W. Fields, in order: clone size, D gene, V gene, J gene, CDR3 length, CDR3 DNA, CDR3 protein. The D gene is left open where the match is weak. Rows may omit the clone size; those that give it use once, few, many or a size class.

.,.,TRBV12-3/TRBV12-4,TRBJ1-3,10,TGTGCCAGCGGCGGAAACACCATATATTTT,CASGGNTIYF
.,TRBD1,TRBV24-1,TRBJ2-5,12,TGTGCCACCGGGACAGTCCAAGAGACCCAGTACTTC,CATGTVQETQYF
.,TRBD1,TRBV18,TRBJ1-4,15,TGTGCCAGCTCACCCGGGACAGGGGGAACTGAAAAACTGTTTTTT,CASSPGTGGTEKLFF
.,.,TRBV19,TRBJ1-5,14,TGTGCCAGTAGTATAACAGTTAGCAATCAGCCCCAGCATTTT,CASSITVSNQPQHF
once,.,TRBV6-2/TRBV6-3,TRBJ2-2,19,TGTGCCAGCAGCCCCCCCGGGCAGGGCCGACTCCCGAACACCGGGGAGCTGTTTTTT,CASSPPGQGRLPNTGELFF
.,.,TRBV3-1/TRBV3-2,TRBJ2-5,16,TGTGCCAGCAGCCAAGGCGGTTCTAGCGTAGAAGAGACCCAGTACTTC,CASSQGGSSVEETQYF
.,TRBD2,TRBV7-3,TRBJ2-6,17,TGTGCCAGCAGCCCTTGGACTAGCAAGACTGGGGCCAACGTCCTGACTTTC,CASSPWTSKTGANVLTF
.,TRBD2,TRBV6-2/TRBV6-3,TRBJ2-3,17,TGTGCCAGCAGCCGCATTACTAGCGGGAGAAACTCAGATACGCAGTATTTT,CASSRITSGRNSDTQYF
.,.,TRBV6-2/TRBV6-3,TRBJ2-7,16,TGTGCCAGCAGTGCAGTGGGGGGGCCTAAATACTACGAGCAGTACTTC,CASSAVGGPKYYEQYF
.,TRBD2,TRBV19,TRBJ2-1,16,TGTGCCACTTCCAGACTAGCGGGGGGCTCCTACAATGAGCAGTTCTTC,CATSRLAGGSYNEQFF
.,.,TRBV27,TRBJ1-5,14,TGTGCCAGCAGCGTCAGGGGTGTAGCTCAGCCCCAGCATTTT,CASSVRGVAQPQHF
.,TRBD1,TRBV5-1,TRBJ2-6,15,TGCGCCAGCAGCTTTCGGACAGGTGGGGCCAACGTCCTGACTTTC,CASSFRTGGANVLTF
once,.,TRBV6-1,TRBJ1-5,15,TGTGCCAGCAGCACTACTCTCGGAGCACGGCAGCCCCAGCATTTT,CASSTTLGARQPQHF
.,.,TRBV6-6,TRBJ1-4,15,TGTGCCAGCATCTCAACCAGGTCCCTTAATGAAAAACTGTTTTTT,CASISTRSLNEKLFF
.,.,TRBV18,TRBJ1-2,14,TGTGCCAGCTCACCAACAGGTTCGGCCGATGGCTACACCTTC,CASSPTGSADGYTF
.,.,TRBV6-5,TRBJ1-1,13,TGTGCCAGCAGTCTACAGGGTTTCACTGAAGCTTTCTTT,CASSLQGFTEAFF
.,.,TRBV7-2,TRBJ1-4,18,TGTGCCAGCAGCTTTAGTGGCCAGGGTGGGGCTCTTAATGAAAAACTGTTTTTT,CASSFSGQGGALNEKLFF
.,TRBD2,TRBV28,TRBJ2-3,14,TGTGCCAGCAGTAGTAGCGGGAGCACAGATACGCAGTATTTT,CASSSSGSTDTQYF
.,TRBD1,TRBV6-5,TRBJ1-1,15,TGTGCCAGCAGCCGTCACTCAGGGGGCCTCACTGAAGCTTTCTTT,CASSRHSGGLTEAFF
.,TRBD1,TRBV19,TRBJ1-2,17,TGTGCCAGTACCACCCGGGGCAGGGGGCAATCTCGCTATGGCTACACCTTC,CASTTRGRGQSRYGYTF
.,.,TRBV6-2/TRBV6-3,TRBJ1-2,14,TGTGCCAGCAGTTACACTCACAGGGATAACGGCTACACCTTC,CASSYTHRDNGYTF
few,.,TRBV3-1/TRBV3-2,TRBJ1-2,15,TGTGCCAGCAGCCAAGATAGGGGGTACAACTATGGCTACACCTTC,CASSQDRGYNYGYTF
.,.,TRBV9,TRBJ1-1,15,TGTGCCAGCAGCGTAGAGACGGGGGTGAACACTGAAGCTTTCTTT,CASSVETGVNTEAFF
.,.,TRBV7-9,TRBJ2-7,10,TGTGCCAGCACCCCGGGTGAGCAGTACTTC,CASTPGEQYF
.,TRBD2,TRBV29-1,TRBJ2-1,17,TGCAGCGTTGAAGAGATTAGCGGGAGGTCGGGGGGCAATGAGCAGTTCTTC,CSVEEISGRSGGNEQFF
.,TRBD1,TRBV29-1,TRBJ2-3,15,TGCAGCGTATACAGGGGGTCGGGTGCACCAGATACGCAGTATTTT,CSVYRGSGAPDTQYF
few,TRBD1,TRBV19,TRBJ1-5,17,TGTGCCAGTAGTATAGATCGGCCCGGACAGGGCCAGCAGCCCCAGCATTTT,CASSIDRPGQGQQPQHF
.,.,TRBV10-1,TRBJ1-5,20,TGCGCCAGCAGTGAGTGGCGAGGGACACCCACCGTATATAGCAATCAGCCCCAGCATTTT,CASSEWRGTPTVYSNQPQHF
many,.,TRBV11-2,TRBJ1-2,15,TGTGCCAGCAGCCCTACCGGGGGAAGGACCTATGGCTACACCTTC,CASSPTGGRTYGYTF
.,TRBD1,TRBV30,TRBJ1-2,12,TGTGCCTGGAGCACAGGGGTCTATGGCTACACCTTC,CAWSTGVYGYTF
.,TRBD1,TRBV7-2,TRBJ1-2,15,TGTGCCAGCAGCCCCCGAACAGGGGGCAACTATGGCTACACCTTC,CASSPRTGGNYGYTF
.,.,TRBV3-1/TRBV3-2,TRBJ1-3,16,TGTGCCAGCAGCCTACTACAGGATTACTCTGGAAACACCATATATTTT,CASSLLQDYSGNTIYF
.,TRBD1,TRBV9,TRBJ2-2,17,TGTGCCAGCAGCCCCCGTGGTGGGCTACAGGGGGCCGGGGAGCTGTTTTTT,CASSPRGGLQGAGELFF
once,.,TRBV18,TRBJ1-5,16,TGTGCCAGCTCAAACCGCCCATCAGGCCCCAATCAGCCCCAGCATTTT,CASSNRPSGPNQPQHF
.,.,TRBV6-5,TRBJ1-5,14,TGTGCCAGCAGCCGGGACACCTACAATCAGCCCCAGCATTTT,CASSRDTYNQPQHF
.,.,TRBV28,TRBJ2-1,14,TGTGCCAGCAGTTGGGCGAGCTCCTACAATGAGCAGTTCTTC,CASSWASSYNEQFF
few,.,TRBV10-3,TRBJ1-5,15,TGTGCCATCAGCAGGGACTTGAATGGCAATCAGCCCCAGCATTTT,CAISRDLNGNQPQHF
.,.,TRBV4-3,TRBJ1-1,15,TGCGCCAGCAGCCAAGGCAGGGATAAGAACACTGAAGCTTTCTTT,CASSQGRDKNTEAFF
.,TRBD2,TRBV15,TRBJ2-3,16,TGTGCCACCAGCAGGACTAGCGGGAGGCCCACAGATACGCAGTATTTT,CATSRTSGRPTDTQYF
.,TRBD2,TRBV7-9,TRBJ2-1,17,TGTGCCAGCAGCGGAAGGACTAGCGGTAGCTCCTACAATGAGCAGTTCTTC,CASSGRTSGSSYNEQFF
.,.,TRBV19,TRBJ2-2,16,TGTGCCAGTAGTAGGAGGGGCCATCCCCACACCGGGGAGCTGTTTTTT,CASSRRGHPHTGELFF
.,.,TRBV6-6,TRBJ2-7,16,TGTGCCAGCAGTTACTCTGGTCATCAGGGGTCCTACGAGCAGTACTTC,CASSYSGHQGSYEQYF
.,TRBD1,TRBV6-5,TRBJ1-1,15,TGTGCCAGCACGCCGGGACAGTTCATGAACACTGAAGCTTTCTTT,CASTPGQFMNTEAFF
.,.,TRBV9,TRBJ1-3,15,TGTGCCAGCAGCGTAGCGGTCAACTCTGGAAACACCATATATTTT,CASSVAVNSGNTIYF
.,TRBD2,TRBV5-4,TRBJ2-7,15,TGTGCCAGCAGCACCCTAGCGGCGGGAGGCGGCGAGCAGTACTTC,CASSTLAAGGGEQYF
.,TRBD2,TRBV4-2,TRBJ2-7,16,TGTGCCAGCAGCGCCAGACTAGCGGAGAGCTCCTACGAGCAGTACTTC,CASSARLAESSYEQYF
.,.,TRBV5-6,TRBJ2-7,12,TGTGCCAGCAGCAGGGGGATCTACGAGCAGTACTTC,CASSRGIYEQYF
.,.,TRBV3-1/TRBV3-2,TRBJ1-1,13,TGTGCCAGCAGCCAAGAAGCGGACACTGAAGCTTTCTTT,CASSQEADTEAFF